This passage covers 25 T cell receptor beta chains from one sample sequenced in a study of T cell responses to AZD1222 COVID-19 vaccine. Sequencing was performed with immunoSEQ multiplex PCR; in TCRdb, only in-frame clones are kept and a portion is missing. The sample has roughly 120,000 clones; approximately 89% are singletons. The material was peripheral blood, obtained on day 0 of AZD1222 vaccination. The receptors stem from an adult in good health.

The DNA for the CDR3 is TGTGCCAGTAGCCGGGACAGGGAAGGGGGCTTCACGGGTACGCAGTATTTT. It yields the protein CASSRDREGGFTGTQYF. The chain is built from TRBV19 and TRBJ2-3, with 9 bases aligning to TRBD1. CDR1 is LNHDA and CDR2 is SQIVND in the germline V gene (reference sequence). V shed 6 bases and J 8 bases; nucleotides not matched to a gene: 18. CDR3 length: 17 residues.

The table lists this clone with a count of one. The J gene is TRBJ2-1, the V gene TRBV11-1; a possible D gene is TRBD1 (5 bases). The CDR3 length is 16 residues. Germline V lookup: CDR1 SGHAT, CDR2 FQDESV (reference sequence). Trimming shortened V by 4 bases and J by 0 bases, and 13 bases separated the two germline ends. CDR3: CASSSPTASSYNEQFF. The CDR3, as DNA: TGTGCCAGCAGCTCACCGACAGCAAGCTCCTACAATGAGCAGTTCTTC.

The V and J genes are TRBV15 and TRBJ1-3; D gene unclear. The V and J ends lost 1 base and 7 bases respectively, with 14 bases between them. This CDR3 spans 15 amino acids. Germline loops: CDR1 LNHNV, CDR2 YYDKDF (reference sequence). The CDR3 region is CATSRVPLWSNTIYF. The CDR3 region has the DNA TGTGCCACCAGCAGAGTTCCCCTCTGGAGTAACACCATATATTTT.

The V call is TRBV27, the J call TRBJ1-5, with D perhaps matching TRBD1 (5 bases). CDR1 MNHEY and CDR2 SMNVEV come from the germline V gene (reference sequence). CDR3 length equals 14 residues. V gave up 3 bases and J gave up 3 bases, with 9 bases separating them. CDR3 bases: TGTGCCAGCAGTTTTGGGGGATACAATCAGCCCCAGCATTTT. This gives the protein CASSFGGYNQPQHF.

This clone was counted only a few times. The rearrangement links TRBV6-5 to TRBJ1-5, with TRBD1 matching 12 bases. This CDR3 comprises 14 residues. The V gene end was trimmed by 2 bases and the J gene end by 7 bases; junction bases not matched to a gene: 0. Germline CDR1 is MNHEY and CDR2 is SVGAGI. CDR3 protein: CASSYGTGGQPQHF. DNA of the CDR3: TGTGCCAGCAGTTACGGGACAGGGGGCCAGCCCCAGCATTTT.

The V and J genes are TRBV2 and TRBJ2-2; D uncertain. Germline V gene sequence: CDR1 SNHLY, CDR2 FYNNEI. V lost 4 bases, J lost 6 bases, and 12 bases lay in between. The CDR3 is 14 residues long. The CDR3 sequence: CASSVPERSGELFF. The DNA for the CDR3 is TGTGCCAGCAGTGTACCGGAACGCTCCGGGGAGCTGTTTTTT.

The gene calls are TRBV5-1 and TRBJ2-3; TRBD2 aligns across 8 bases. V shed 0 bases, J shed 5 bases, and the junction held 5 bases outside the gene matches. CDR3 length: 15 amino acids. Germline V gene data show CDR1 as SGHRS and CDR2 as YFSETQ. The CDR3 reads CASSLALAGIDTQYF. The CDR3 DNA is TGCGCCAGCAGCTTGGCGTTAGCGGGGATAGATACGCAGTATTTT. Looking up the rest from reference TRBV5-1 and TRBJ2-3 gives the full variable domain: KAGVTQTPRYLIKTRGQQVTLSCSPISGHRSVSWYQQTPGQGLQFLFEYFSETQRNKGNFPGRFSGRQFSNSRSEMNVSTLELGDSALYLCASSLALAGIDTQYFGPGTRLTVL.

This clone has more than one count but fewer than ten. The CDR3 spells CASSIEARGPQADSPLHF. The DNA for the CDR3 is TGTGCCAGTAGTATAGAAGCGCGGGGCCCGCAAGCAGATTCACCCCTCCACTTT. The chain employs TRBV19 and TRBJ1-6; D possibly corresponds to TRBD1 (5 bases). Trimming pared 0 bases from V and 8 bases from J, leaving 20 bases between. Germline CDR1 is LNHDA and CDR2 is SQIVND (reference sequence). The CDR3 is 18 residues long.

This chain joins TRBV2 and TRBJ2-5; 10 bases are a match to TRBD2. CDR1 and CDR2 from the germline V gene are SNHLY and FYNNEI. Germline trimming cut 2 bases from V and 4 bases from J; bases unmatched to any gene: 4. CDR3 length: 15 amino acids. CDR3 in DNA: TGTGCCAGCAGTGAAAGGGCTAGCGGGGGAGAGACCCAGTACTTC. Its translation is CASSERASGGETQYF.

The chain uses TRBV5-4 and TRBJ1-1, with TRBD1 as a possible D gene (5 bases). The CDR3 runs 13 residues. V was clipped by 4 bases and J by 4 bases, with 11 bases between them. Germline V lookup: CDR1 SGHNT, CDR2 YYREEE (reference sequence). In DNA form, the CDR3 reads TGTGCCAGCAGCATGGACATTGGCACTGAAGCTTTCTTT. It specifies CASSMDIGTEAFF.

This sequence joins TRBV20-1 and TRBJ1-2; TRBD1 matches at 8 bases. CDR3 length equals 13 residues. J lost 3 bases, V lost 3 bases, and 3 bases had no gene match. CDR1 is DFQATT and CDR2 is SNEGSKA in the germline V gene (reference sequence). CDR3 coding DNA: TGCAGTGCTAGTGGGACAGGAGACTATGGCTACACCTTC. Amino acid sequence: CSASGTGDYGYTF.

This sequence joins TRBV28 and TRBJ1-3, with no clear D. The CDR3 is made up of 14 amino acids. CDR1 and CDR2 (germline): MDHEN, SYDVKM. V was pared by 7 bases and J by 0 bases, with 10 bases between. CDR3 in amino acids: CASTPGDSGNTIYF. Here the CDR3 DNA reads TGTGCCAGCACCCCAGGAGACTCTGGAAACACCATATATTTT.

The chain recombines TRBV6-5 with TRBJ2-2; TRBD2 aligns across 7 bases. Germline V gives CDR1 MNHEY, CDR2 SVGAGI. V shed 6 bases, J shed 0 bases, and the junction held 4 bases outside the gene matches. This CDR3 is 15 amino acids long. The CDR3 is CASSRSGTNTGELFF. CDR3 sequence (DNA): TGTGCCAGCAGCCGAAGCGGGACGAACACCGGGGAGCTGTTTTTT.

The chain is built from TRBV5-1 and TRBJ1-5; tentatively, D is TRBD1 (6 bases). This CDR3 has 14 amino acids. Trimming shortened V by 7 bases and J by 2 bases, and 13 bases separated the two germline ends. Germline values: CDR1 SGHRS, CDR2 YFSETQ. The CDR3 region is CASGPGHGNQPQHF. The CDR3 nucleotides are TGCGCCAGCGGGCCGGGACACGGCAATCAGCCCCAGCATTTT.

V usage is TRBV7-6 and J usage is TRBJ2-3, with TRBD2 matching over 8 bases. The CDR3 consists of 17 residues. Germline assignment: CDR1 SGHVS and CDR2 FNYEAQ. Trimming at V came to 3 bases and at J to 2 bases, leaving 10 bases not matched to a gene. This CDR3 reads CASSFSGGDPYTDTQYF. CDR3 coding DNA: TGTGCCAGCAGCTTCAGCGGGGGCGATCCATACACAGATACGCAGTATTTT.

A note on this clone: A read error may account for a junction end that differs from germline. The chain uses TRBV3-1 (or the pseudogene TRBV3-2) and TRBJ2-1; D possibly corresponds to TRBD2 (6 bases). From germline, CDR1 is LGHDT and CDR2 YNNKEL (reference sequence). This CDR3 has 13 amino acids. The CDR3: CASSPDSGLSMLF. Written as DNA, the CDR3 is TGTGCCAGCAGCCCCGATTCGGGACTTAGTATGCTCTTC.

The gene calls are TRBV5-1 and TRBJ2-1; D may be TRBD2 (6 bases). Germline V gene data show CDR1 as SGHRS and CDR2 as YFSETQ. The CDR3 loop spans 15 amino acids. V gave up 0 bases and J gave up 0 bases, with 7 bases separating them. This CDR3 reads CASSLGDSSYNEQFF. CDR3 in DNA: TGCGCCAGCAGCTTGGGGGACTCCTCCTACAATGAGCAGTTCTTC.

This sequence joins TRBV21-1 and TRBJ1-1. TRBV21-1 is noted as a pseudogene. This CDR3 spans 16 amino acids. The CDR3 is CASSKGFWCQNTEAFF. In DNA form, the CDR3 reads TGTGCCAGCAGCAAAGGGTTCTGGTGTCAGAACACTGAAGCTTTCTTT.

This chain links TRBV20-1 with TRBJ1-2; a possible D gene is TRBD1 (5 bases). CDR3 length equals 13 residues. Germline V gene lookup returns CDR1 DFQATT and CDR2 SNEGSKA (reference sequence). V was cut by 3 bases and J by 4 bases, with 12 bases left in between. Written as DNA, the CDR3 is TGCAGTGCTAGTGCGGGACCGACCTATGGCTACACCTTC. It yields the protein CSASAGPTYGYTF.

The gene calls are TRBV5-1 and TRBJ2-1; TRBD1 might be the D (5 bases). The CDR3 is 16 amino acids. CDR1 SGHRS and CDR2 YFSETQ come from the germline V gene. The V end was cut by 0 bases, the J end by 2 bases, with 12 bases between. The CDR3 coding sequence is TGCGCCAGCAGCTTGGAATTAACAGGACCCTACAATGAGCAGTTCTTC. Amino acids: CASSLELTGPYNEQFF.

This chain links TRBV6-5 with TRBJ1-1; D ambiguous. Germline V CDR1 and CDR2: MNHEY, SVGAGI. The CDR3 has 13 residues. Trimming took off 6 bases at V and 7 bases at J, with 15 bases between the two ends. CDR3 sequence: CASSQVLRGEAFF. CDR3 DNA sequence: TGTGCCAGCAGCCAGGTCCTTCGGGGTGAAGCTTTCTTT.

V usage is TRBV12-3 or TRBV12-4 and J usage is TRBJ2-7; maybe TRBD1 (6 bases). The CDR3 spans 13 residues. Trimming shortened V by 7 bases and J by 6 bases, and 16 bases separated the two germline ends. CDR3: CASTQTGFGEQYF. The CDR3 DNA follows: TGTGCCAGCACCCAAACAGGGTTCGGCGAGCAGTACTTC.

V gene TRBV7-9 combines with J gene TRBJ2-1, with 8 bases aligning to TRBD1. Trimming removed 5 bases from V and 2 bases from J; junction bases left unmatched: 8. Germline lookup yields CDR1 SEHNR and CDR2 FQNEAQ (reference sequence). The CDR3 length is 16 residues. CDR3 residues: CASSPGGSRTYNEQFF. CDR3 sequence (DNA): TGTGCCAGCAGCCCAGGGGGCAGCCGTACCTACAATGAGCAGTTCTTC. Complete variable domain (other parts from reference TRBV7-9 and TRBJ2-1): DTGVSQNPRHKITKRGQNVTFRCDPISEHNRLYWYRQTLGQGPEFLTYFQNEAQLEKSRLLSDRFSAERPKGSFSTLEIQRTEQGDSAMYLCASSPGGSRTYNEQFFGPGTRLTVL.

The chain links TRBV9 to TRBJ1-2; D possibly corresponds to TRBD1 (6 bases). CDR3 length: 16 amino acids. V was shortened by 2 bases and J by 2 bases, with 16 bases between the two germline ends. Germline assignment: CDR1 SGDLS and CDR2 YYNGEE. The CDR3 region is CASSVDTGTPNYGYTF. CDR3 nucleotide sequence: TGTGCCAGCAGCGTGGATACCGGGACACCCAACTATGGCTACACCTTC.

The chain has TRBV2 and TRBJ1-5; D may be TRBD1 (5 bases). V lost 5 bases to trimming and J lost 0 bases, with 8 bases between them. CDR3 length: 14 residues. Looked up from germline, CDR1 is SNHLY and CDR2 is FYNNEI. The CDR3 here is CASSRDYSNQPQHF. The CDR3 DNA reads TGTGCCAGCAGTCGGGACTATAGCAATCAGCCCCAGCATTTT.